What follows are 17 T cell receptor beta chains derived from one specimen sequenced in a study of shared clonotypes between healthy human individuals. The table came from immunoSEQ multiplex PCR; TCRdb's copy has only in-frame clones and leaves some out. The sample shows approximately 1,000,000 clones, approximately 80% of them seen only once. Sequenced material: memory CD4+ T cells from PBMCs. Subset specified: CD45RA-negative fraction. These receptors were obtained from a man aged 18 to 30 in good health. Some clones in this sample may be carry-over from other donors' samples.

The V and J genes are TRBV6-6 and TRBJ2-7; the D gene is possibly TRBD1 (6 bases). Germline CDR1 and CDR2: MNHNY and SVGAGI (reference sequence). With 2 bases removed from V and 6 bases from J, the gap between germline ends came to 14 bases. This CDR3 spans 14 amino acids. The CDR3 protein is CASSYTTGLAEQYF. Here the CDR3 DNA reads TGTGCCAGCAGTTACACTACAGGGTTGGCCGAGCAGTACTTC.

This chain joins TRBV11-2 and TRBJ1-5, with D unresolved. The CDR3 is 12 residues long. Germline assignment: CDR1 SGHAT and CDR2 FQNNGV. V lost 6 bases to trimming and J lost 9 bases, with 12 bases between them. CDR3 sequence: CASSFAGRPQHF. Written as DNA, the CDR3 is TGTGCCAGCAGTTTCGCCGGGAGGCCCCAGCATTTT.

This clone has at least ten counts. The V call is TRBV13, the J call TRBJ2-4; perhaps TRBD2 as D (6 bases). V was shortened by 0 bases and J by 9 bases, with 12 bases between the two germline ends. Germline assignment: CDR1 PRHDT and CDR2 FYEKMQ (reference sequence). CDR3 size: 14 residues. CDR3 DNA sequence: TGTGCCAGCAGCTTAGGAGATTGGGAGGCCATTCAGTACTTC. Protein sequence: CASSLGDWEAIQYF. Full variable domain (remainder filled in from reference TRBV13 and TRBJ2-4): AAGVIQSPRHLIKEKRETATLKCYPIPRHDTVYWYQQGPGQDPQFLISFYEKMQSDKGSIPDRFSAQQFSDYHSELNMSSLELGDSALYFCASSLGDWEAIQYFGAGTRLSVL.

This clone was seen once. The V gene is TRBV23-1, the J gene TRBJ2-7; TRBD1 matches 11 bases. TRBV23-1 is an ORF, and what it does is uncertain. The CDR3 totals 16 residues. The V and J ends lost 1 base and 7 bases, in that order; junction bases with no gene match: 9. The CDR3 spells CASSQWEGTGGLEQYF. The CDR3 DNA reads as TGCGCCAGCAGTCAATGGGAAGGGACAGGGGGGTTAGAGCAGTACTTC.

V and J are TRBV27 and TRBJ1-5; no reliable D call. The germline CDR1 and CDR2 sequences are MNHEY and SMNVEV (reference sequence). Trimming took off 7 bases at V and 8 bases at J, with 18 bases between the two ends. This CDR3 spans 14 amino acids. The CDR3 DNA reads as TGTGCCAGCAAGGCAGACGGATTGTGGAAGCCCCAGCATTTT. As protein: CASKADGLWKPQHF.

This clone was observed a few times. The gene calls are TRBV20-1 and TRBJ1-1; D not resolved. V lost 7 bases to trimming and J lost 7 bases, with 13 bases between them. There are 11 residues in the CDR3. Germline V gene data show CDR1 as DFQATT and CDR2 as SNEGSKA (reference sequence). In DNA form, the CDR3 reads TGCAGTGTTGAGGACGGAGATGAAGCTTTCTTT. This codes for CSVEDGDEAFF.

The chain recombines TRBV7-8 with TRBJ2-7; D is possibly TRBD1 (6 bases). In germline, CDR1 is SGHVS, CDR2 FQNEAQ. The CDR3 has 16 residues. V was trimmed by 5 bases and J by 7 bases, leaving 24 bases between them. The CDR3 loop reads CASSPQGYRDAGEQYF. As DNA, the CDR3 is TGTGCCAGCAGCCCCCAGGGTTACAGGGACGCAGGGGAGCAGTACTTC.

The V call is TRBV15, the J call TRBJ2-2; unclear D gene. This CDR3 comprises 16 residues. Germline V gene sequence: CDR1 LNHNV, CDR2 YYDKDF (reference sequence). Between the trimmed V and J ends, which lost 3 bases and 4 bases, there was a span of 15 bases. This CDR3 is CATSSLDGRSTGELFF. The CDR3 DNA reads as TGTGCCACCAGCAGTCTTGACGGAAGAAGCACCGGGGAGCTGTTTTTT.

This clone has more than one count but fewer than ten. The chain couples TRBV2 to TRBJ2-7; TRBD1 matches 7 bases. Germline assignment: CDR1 SNHLY and CDR2 FYNNEI. The CDR3 is 15 residues long. Unmatched junction bases numbered 10, after V lost 2 bases and J lost 6 bases. The CDR3 DNA is TGTGCCAGCAGTGAAACTGGTCAGGGGGTCAGCGAGCAGTACTTC. It encodes CASSETGQGVSEQYF.

The chain uses TRBV7-7 and TRBJ1-1; D unclear. The V and J ends lost 3 bases and 7 bases respectively, with 12 bases between them. Germline V gene lookup returns CDR1 SSHAT and CDR2 FNYEAQ (reference sequence). The CDR3 is 13 amino acids. This chain's CDR3 is CASSFTREGEAFF. The CDR3 nucleotides are TGTGCCAGCAGCTTCACCCGAGAGGGTGAAGCTTTCTTT.

The chain carries TRBV30 and TRBJ2-7, with D perhaps TRBD2 (5 bases). The CDR3 contains 13 residues. Trimming left V 0 bases short and J 2 bases short, with 8 bases between. Germline-derived CDR1 and CDR2 are GTSNPN and SVGIG (reference sequence). In DNA, the CDR3 is TGTGCCTGGAGTGTACGGGGTACCTACGAGCAGTACTTC. Its protein is CAWSVRGTYEQYF.

The gene calls are TRBV14 and TRBJ1-4; no reliable D call. CDR1 and CDR2 from the germline V gene are SGHDN and FVKESK. This CDR3 contains 15 residues. V was trimmed by 0 bases and J by 6 bases, leaving 11 bases between them. Here the CDR3 DNA reads TGTGCCAGCAGCCAAGATTCTGGAGGGTATGAAAAACTGTTTTTT. Its translation is CASSQDSGGYEKLFF.

The table lists this clone with a count of one. The chain joins TRBV27 to TRBJ2-5, with 8 bases that match TRBD1. The CDR3 consists of 16 residues. V was pared by 3 bases and J by 4 bases, with 10 bases of the junction left unmatched. The germline V gene has CDR1 MNHEY and CDR2 SMNVEV (reference sequence). The CDR3 bases are TGTGCCAGCAGTTTTCGGGGCAGGGGGCCGCTAGAGACCCAGTACTTC. Its translation: CASSFRGRGPLETQYF.

The rearrangement links TRBV13 to TRBJ1-2; 9 nucleotides align to TRBD1. The CDR3 is 16 residues long. Germline CDR1 reads PRHDT; CDR2 reads FYEKMQ (reference sequence). V lost 0 bases to trimming and J lost 4 bases; unmatched junction nucleotides: 6. The CDR3 region is CASSLGRGQGGYGYTF. DNA for the CDR3: TGTGCCAGCAGCTTAGGCCGGGGACAGGGAGGCTATGGCTACACCTTC.

This chain joins TRBV7-2 and TRBJ2-1; unclear D gene. This CDR3 contains 13 residues. Per germline, CDR1 SGHTA and CDR2 FQGNSA. Trimming pared 1 base from V and 4 bases from J, leaving 5 bases between. The CDR3 coding sequence is TGTGCCAGCAGCTTAGACAGATACAATGAGCAGTTCTTC. Translated: CASSLDRYNEQFF.

The chain combines TRBV28 with TRBJ1-1; D is ambiguous. The CDR3 length is 12 residues. The germline CDR1 and CDR2 sequences are MDHEN and SYDVKM. The germline V and J ends were trimmed by 6 bases and 3 bases, with 8 bases remaining between them. The CDR3 DNA follows: TGTGCCAGCAGCAGACTCGACACTGAAGCTTTCTTT. Protein sequence: CASSRLDTEAFF.

The chain has TRBV25-1 and TRBJ2-7, with a possible D match to TRBD1 (5 bases). This CDR3 has 14 amino acids. Trimming removed 6 bases at V and 4 bases at J, with 16 bases between. Germline-derived CDR1 and CDR2 are MGHDK and SYGVNS. CDR3 nucleotides: TGTGCCAGCAGCTCAACCAGGGCCCCGTACGAGCAGTACTTC. Protein sequence: CASSSTRAPYEQYF.